The TCR beta chain described here comes from a study of CD8 T cells in ankylosing spondylitis. Whole-study findings and limits: Earlier studies detected some motif variants in reactive arthritis synovial fluid and blood. Among TCR beta sequences, a motif of several highly homologous variants appeared characteristic of ankylosing spondylitis blood. Clones that were linked to disease were CD8+ and were relatively rare in peripheral blood.

A quantitative 5'-RACE method, one with molecular barcodes, was used to make TCR beta libraries. One entry per CDR3 protein, called by TCRdb with MiXCR from the 5' RACE reads. The sample yields 250,000 or so distinct CDR3 sequences, around 11% seen once. CDR1 is SEHNR, CDR2 FQNEAQ, per germline (reference sequence). This CDR3 comprises 13 residues. With 1 base clipped from V and 12 bases from J, the junction kept 5 bases outside the gene matches. Concerning this clonotype itself: Its antigen is still unknown.

Material: blood, either unsorted or a sorted T cell fraction (not recorded which). The chain links TRBV7-9 to TRBJ1-5, with 8 bases identical to TRBD1. The receptor was derived from a male donor with ankylosing spondylitis or in good health (not recorded which). In nucleotides, the CDR3 is TGTGCCAGCAGCTTAGGGGGACAGGAGCGCCAGCATTTT. It translates to CASSLGGQERQHF.